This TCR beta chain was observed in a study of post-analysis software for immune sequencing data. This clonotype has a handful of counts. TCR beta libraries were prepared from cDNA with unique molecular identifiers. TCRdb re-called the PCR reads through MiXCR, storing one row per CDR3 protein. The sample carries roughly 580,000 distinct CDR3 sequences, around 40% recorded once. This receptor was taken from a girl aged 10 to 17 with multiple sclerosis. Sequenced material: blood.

The CDR3 bases are TGCAGTGCTAGAAACAGCTTCAACACTGAAGCTTTCTTT. Its translation: CSARNSFNTEAFF. V is TRBV20-1 and J is TRBJ1-1, with unresolved D. Germline V lookup: CDR1 DFQATT, CDR2 SNEGSKA (reference sequence). The CDR3 extends over 13 amino acids. The V gene lost 2 bases and the J gene lost 2 bases, with 9 bases spanning the gap.